What follows are 17 T cell receptor beta chains derived from one specimen sequenced in a study of T-cell memory formation after mild COVID-19 (dated by TCRdb to the early 2020s). The protocol used for the library was 5' RACE. Sequencing instrument: Illumina NovaSeq 6000. TCRdb's own reprocessing of the public reads used fastp at Q25 and MiXCR and kept productive beta chains. CDR3 protein sequences are deduplicated, and each keeps its most common genes and DNA. The table for this sample lists under 300,000 distinct CDR3 sequences; 16% of them were counted only once. In total, the top ten clones hold about a fifth of the sample. The sample was PBMCs or a T cell subset sorted from them (not recorded which). These TCRs come from a man aged 18-30 years who had mild COVID-19 (a few samples of this study predate the infection). The sample titles of this study are shuffled in the database, so cell type and time point are left out; the donor was told from shared clones.

The rearrangement links TRBV24-1 to TRBJ2-1; D is perhaps TRBD1 (5 bases). Deletions cut 0 bases from V and 10 bases from J, with 6 bases between. This CDR3 has 12 amino acids. Germline V gene sequence: CDR1 KGHDR, CDR2 SFDVKD. The CDR3 nucleotides are TGTGCCACCAGTGATTTGGCAGGGGAGCAGTTCTTC. This sequence encodes CATSDLAGEQFF.

In its sample, this clonotype was seen a few times. The DNA of the CDR3 is TGTGCCAGCAGTTCAGAATATGGCTACACCTTC. It translates to CASSSEYGYTF. The chain joins TRBV6-2 or TRBV6-3 to TRBJ1-2; D uncertain. The V end was cut by 4 bases, the J end by 5 bases, with 5 bases between. Per the germline V gene, CDR1 is MNHEY and CDR2 is SVGEGT. The CDR3 has 11 amino acids.

This clonotype has only a few counts. This chain uses TRBV19 with TRBJ2-5; D uncertain. This CDR3 is 12 amino acids long. In germline, CDR1 is LNHDA, CDR2 SQIVND (reference sequence). Trimming removed 5 bases at V and 1 base at J, with 5 bases between. CDR3 in amino acids: CASSRSQETQYF. The DNA for the CDR3 is TGTGCCAGTAGTCGGAGCCAAGAGACCCAGTACTTC. The whole variable domain, remainder taken from reference TRBV19 and TRBJ2-5, is DGGITQSPKYLFRKEGQNVTLSCEQNLNHDAMYWYRQDPGQGLRLIYYSQIVNDFQKGDIAEGYSVSREKKESFPLTVTSAQKNPTAFYLCASSRSQETQYFGPGTRLLVL.

This rearrangement joins TRBV7-2 to TRBJ2-4, with TRBD2 matching 7 bases. The V gene's germline CDR1 is SGHTA and CDR2 FQGNSA. J lost 1 base, V lost 6 bases, and 3 bases had no gene match. This CDR3 region has 14 residues. The CDR3: CASSRGGAKNIQYF. In DNA, the CDR3 is TGTGCCAGCAGTAGGGGAGGGGCCAAAAACATTCAGTACTTC.

In this sample, this clonotype turned up a few times. The chain couples TRBV11-3 to TRBJ2-1; D is undetermined. Germline CDR1 reads SGHNT; CDR2 reads YENEEA. Trimming pared 5 bases from V and 6 bases from J, leaving 14 bases between. This CDR3 has 14 residues. The CDR3 is CASSPPGLSNEQFF. For the CDR3, the DNA is TGTGCCAGCAGCCCCCCCGGTCTTTCCAATGAGCAGTTCTTC. Together with reference TRBV11-3 and TRBJ2-1, the CDR3 gives the full variable domain: EAGVVQSPRYKIIEKKQPVAFWCNPISGHNTLYWYLQNLGQGPELLIRYENEEAVDDSQLPKDRFSAERLKGVDSTLKIQPAELGDSAVYLCASSPPGLSNEQFFGPGTRLTVL.

This clonotype appeared a few times. The chain recombines TRBV3-1 with TRBJ1-4; TRBD1 matches at 10 bases. This CDR3 has 15 residues. Unmatched junction bases numbered 2, after V lost 1 base and J lost 6 bases. Germline assignment: CDR1 LGHDT and CDR2 YNNKEL (reference sequence). The CDR3 nucleotides read TGTGCCAGCAGCCAAGTGGGGACAGGGGATGAAAAACTGTTTTTT. Protein sequence: CASSQVGTGDEKLFF.

The genes are TRBV2 and TRBJ2-5; D gene uncertain. The V gene lost 0 bases and the J gene lost 5 bases, with 10 bases spanning the gap. The germline V gene has CDR1 SNHLY and CDR2 FYNNEI. CDR3 length: 14 amino acids. CDR3 bases: TGTGCCAGCAGTGAAGCCATCTCGCCGGAGACCCAGTACTTC. Translation: CASSEAISPETQYF.

The chain uses TRBV7-2 and TRBJ1-1; D call uncertain. Germline V gene lookup returns CDR1 SGHTA and CDR2 FQGNSA. The CDR3 length is 11 residues. DNA of the CDR3: TGTGCTGCGCGTGGGAACACTGAAGCTTTCTTT. Its protein product is CAARGNTEAFF.

The chain carries TRBV7-9 and TRBJ2-1; D is unclear. V lost 5 bases and J 6 bases, leaving 8 bases between the germline ends. This CDR3 spans 12 amino acids. Germline-derived CDR1 and CDR2 are SEHNR and FQNEAQ (reference sequence). The chain's CDR3 is CASSAPGNEQFF. The CDR3 coding sequence is TGTGCCAGCAGCGCCCCTGGCAATGAGCAGTTCTTC.

V usage is TRBV6-5 and J usage is TRBJ1-5; a weak D match, TRBD1 (5 bases). The germline CDR1 and CDR2 sequences are MNHEY and SVGAGI. Trimming cost V 8 bases and J 1 base, with 15 bases left between them. The CDR3 covers 15 residues. CDR3 in amino acids: CASSGTPGSNQPQHF. As DNA, the CDR3 is TGTGCCAGCTCCGGGACGCCCGGCAGCAATCAGCCCCAGCATTTT.

This clonotype was detected only a few times. The gene calls are TRBV6-6 and TRBJ2-5; D uncertain. V lost 2 bases, J lost 1 base, and 5 bases lay in between. The length of the CDR3 is 13 residues. Germline V gives CDR1 MNHNY, CDR2 SVGAGI (reference sequence). CDR3 residues: CASSYRLQETQYF. The CDR3 DNA sequence: TGTGCCAGCAGTTACAGGCTCCAAGAGACCCAGTACTTC.

This clonotype was counted many times. V usage is TRBV4-3 and J usage is TRBJ2-7, with D perhaps matching TRBD2 (5 bases). The CDR3 contains 13 residues. V was trimmed by 2 bases and J by 7 bases, leaving 12 bases between them. CDR1 is LGHNA, CDR2 YSLEER, per germline. The CDR3 sequence: CASSQIAGGEQYV. The CDR3 DNA reads TGCGCCAGCAGCCAAATTGCGGGCGGAGAGCAGTACGTC.

This clonotype has more than one count but fewer than ten. The V gene is TRBV7-2, the J gene TRBJ2-3; D might be TRBD1 or TRBD2, each matching 5 bases. V was trimmed by 5 bases and J by 2 bases, leaving 11 bases between them. The CDR3 loop spans 14 amino acids. Germline CDR1 reads SGHTA; CDR2 reads FQGNSA. CDR3 coding DNA: TGTGCCAGCAGCCCCGGGGCCCTCACAGATACGCAGTATTTT. Its translation: CASSPGALTDTQYF.

V is TRBV7-2 and J is TRBJ2-5; D unclear. CDR1 and CDR2 from the germline V gene are SGHTA and FQGNSA. The CDR3 extends over 16 amino acids. Trimming stripped 4 bases from V and 1 base from J, with 16 bases between. DNA for the CDR3: TGTGCCAGCAGCTCATTCGGTGTGGGGTTCCAAGAGACCCAGTACTTC. Protein sequence: CASSSFGVGFQETQYF.

The rearrangement uses TRBV6-6 and TRBJ1-5; the D gene is possibly TRBD1 (5 bases). V dropped 7 bases and J dropped 5 bases, with 12 bases sitting between them. The germline CDR1 and CDR2 sequences are MNHNY and SVGAGI (reference sequence). The CDR3 loop spans 13 amino acids. The CDR3 loop reads CASNRIRDQPQHF. The CDR3 bases are TGTGCCAGCAATAGGATCAGGGATCAGCCCCAGCATTTT.

The chain is built from TRBV6-5 and TRBJ2-5, with TRBD2 as a possible D gene (5 bases). V was trimmed by 0 bases and J by 5 bases, leaving 13 bases between them. The germline V gene has CDR1 MNHEY and CDR2 SVGAGI. The length of the CDR3 is 15 residues. The CDR3, as DNA: TGTGCCAGCAGTTACTCGATTAATGGGGAGGAGACCCAGTACTTC. Translated: CASSYSINGEETQYF.

This clonotype was observed a single time. This chain links TRBV9 with TRBJ2-5; 11 nucleotides line up with TRBD1. Germline V lookup: CDR1 SGDLS, CDR2 YYNGEE. CDR3 length equals 16 residues. Losses at the gene ends were 3 bases for V and 4 bases for J; bases not matched to a gene: 8. CDR3 in amino acids: CASSDGTGGFGETQYF. The CDR3, as DNA: TGTGCCAGCAGCGACGGGACAGGGGGGTTCGGAGAGACCCAGTACTTC.